This T cell receptor (beta chain) was captured by sequencing in a study of T cells in narcolepsy. The wider study: Donors had narcolepsy type 1 or type 2, or were healthy controls.

The method was immunoSEQ multiplex PCR; TCRdb's version includes in-frame clones alone and lacks a portion of them. This sample carries fewer than 35,000 clones, roughly four fifths of them seen once, and the ten largest clones take 0.55% to 0.8%. Germline V gene lookup returns CDR1 MNHNS and CDR2 SASEGT. This CDR3 is built from 14 residues. With 0 bases removed from V and 2 bases from J, the gap between germline ends came to 8 bases. Study-wide points: Autoreactive clonotypes reportedly recurred in blood of same and different patients, not controls. In some patient and control memory CD4+ samples, autoreactive clones were absent.

As regards this clone: Its antigen is unidentified.

This TCR was sampled from a human donor in good health. Material: memory (CD45RA-) CD4+ T cells from blood. The genes are TRBV6-1 and TRBJ2-7; maybe TRBD1 (5 bases). In DNA form, the CDR3 reads TGTGCCAGCAGTGAAGCGGCCAGGGCCTACGAGCAGTACTTC. Translating it yields CASSEAARAYEQYF.